This TCR beta chain was recovered during a study of blood T cells in healthy people across ages. Study-wide points: In long-lived donors, naive CD4+ cell counts and diversity exceeded those of aged donors. Naive T cell percentage showed a strong correlation with TCR beta diversity. Significant beta diversity loss was already apparent by age approximately 36, declining roughly linearly.

The second PCR ran roughly 6 to 11 cycles with a sample-barcoded 5' primer and J-beta primers. Using its own MiXCR run on the 5' RACE reads, TCRdb lists one record per CDR3 protein. The sample consists of 650,000 or so distinct CDR3 sequences, more than 45% of them appearing once. This CDR3 comprises 16 residues. V lost 3 bases to trimming and J lost 0 bases; unmatched junction nucleotides: 7. Germline CDR1 is DFQATT and CDR2 is SNEGSKA (reference sequence). No fewer than 5.5 micrograms of total RNA were isolated from every sample. Ten or more counts support this clonotype. Its antigen is undetermined.

This receptor was obtained from an elderly woman in good health. V and J are TRBV20-1 and TRBJ1-4; 7 bases match TRBD1. Sequencing input: blood. The CDR3 region has the DNA TGCAGTGCTAGGGGACAGATACGAGCAACTAATGAAAAACTGTTTTTT. It encodes CSARGQIRATNEKLFF.